These 26 T cell receptor beta chains were sequenced from one sample in a study of blood T cell repertoires in COVID-19. Repertoires were generated with immunoSEQ multiplex PCR, while TCRdb's copy carries only in-frame clones and drops some. The table shows 250,000 to 350,000 clones, with approximately 84% occurring only once. The specimen sequenced was PBMCs or T cells enriched from blood (not recorded which). These TCRs come from a woman younger than 30 who had recovered from COVID-19.

CDR3 bases: TGTGCCAGCAGTTTTGGGAGGGGAATAAACTATGGCTACACCTTC. It translates to CASSFGRGINYGYTF. The V gene is TRBV28, the J gene TRBJ1-2, with TRBD1 as a possible D gene (5 bases). This CDR3 spans 15 amino acids. Germline CDR1 is MDHEN and CDR2 is SYDVKM. Deletions cut 3 bases from V and 2 bases from J, with 13 bases between.

The gene calls are TRBV3-1 (or the pseudogene TRBV3-2) and TRBJ1-1, with TRBD1 matching 7 bases. This CDR3 spans 14 amino acids. Germline V lookup: CDR1 LGHDT, CDR2 YNNKEL (reference sequence). V gave up 7 bases and J gave up 1 base; unmatched junction bases: 6. CDR3 nucleotide sequence: TGTGCCAGCACCCAGGACAGGCGGAACACTGAAGCTTTCTTT. It specifies CASTQDRRNTEAFF.

The chain joins TRBV29-1 to TRBJ2-1, with D possibly being TRBD1 (6 bases). V was cut by 5 bases and J by 1 base, with 12 bases left in between. CDR3 length: 14 amino acids. Per germline, CDR1 SQVTM and CDR2 ANQGSEA. In DNA, the CDR3 is TGCAGCGTTTTAGCAGGGGCATCCTACAATGAGCAGTTCTTC. Amino acids: CSVLAGASYNEQFF.

V gene TRBV7-9 combines with J gene TRBJ1-2; weak D call: TRBD1 (5 bases). Per the germline V gene, CDR1 is SEHNR and CDR2 is FQNEAQ (reference sequence). The CDR3 spans 15 residues. Trimming pared 5 bases from V and 1 base from J, leaving 14 bases between. The CDR3 sequence: CASSLSGVFNYGYTF. As DNA, the CDR3 is TGTGCCAGCAGCCTTTCGGGGGTATTTAACTATGGCTACACCTTC. The full variable domain, in which reference TRBV7-9 and TRBJ1-2 provide the parts outside the CDR3, is DTGVSQNPRHKITKRGQNVTFRCDPISEHNRLYWYRQTLGQGPEFLTYFQNEAQLEKSRLLSDRFSAERPKGSFSTLEIQRTEQGDSAMYLCASSLSGVFNYGYTFGSGTRLTVV.

The chain recombines TRBV5-1 with TRBJ1-1; D is perhaps TRBD1 (6 bases). V was shortened by 4 bases and J by 4 bases, with 11 bases between the two germline ends. In germline, CDR1 is SGHRS, CDR2 YFSETQ. The CDR3 contains 13 residues. The CDR3 sequence is CASSEGVVTEAFF. CDR3 nucleotide sequence: TGCGCCAGCAGCGAGGGGGTGGTCACTGAAGCTTTCTTT.

This chain joins TRBV29-1 and TRBJ2-5; 10 bases align to TRBD2. The CDR3 contains 15 residues. Looked up from germline, CDR1 is SQVTM and CDR2 is ANQGSEA. With V trimmed by 0 bases and J by 9 bases, 10 bases remained unmatched. The CDR3 sequence is CSVEDLRAGGMAQYF. CDR3 bases: TGCAGCGTTGAAGATCTTAGAGCGGGGGGGATGGCCCAGTACTTC.

The chain recombines TRBV7-9 with TRBJ1-1, with 8 bases that match TRBD1. V trimming: 5 bases; J trimming: 7 bases; junction bases outside the gene matches: 15. This CDR3 spans 16 amino acids. The germline gives CDR1 SEHNR, CDR2 FQNEAQ (reference sequence). In nucleotides, the CDR3 is TGTGCCAGCAGCGTCCGGACAGGGAGCCCCCAGGATGAAGCTTTCTTT. Protein: CASSVRTGSPQDEAFF.

The chain carries TRBV7-2 and TRBJ2-1; TRBD1 is a possible D gene (5 bases). Trimming stripped 1 base from V and 7 bases from J, with 14 bases between. The V gene's germline CDR1 is SGHTA and CDR2 FQGNSA. The CDR3 runs 15 residues. As DNA, the CDR3 is TGTGCCAGCAGCTTAGTCCAGGGCTGGGGTAATGAGCAGTTCTTC. Its protein is CASSLVQGWGNEQFF.

The chain is built from TRBV27 and TRBJ1-1; D is uncertain. With 3 bases removed from V and 6 bases from J, the gap between germline ends came to 14 bases. The CDR3 totals 14 residues. Germline lookup yields CDR1 MNHEY and CDR2 SMNVEV (reference sequence). The CDR3 region has the DNA TGTGCCAGCAGTTTTGAGGGCGGTGGGGCTGAAGCTTTCTTT. Translated: CASSFEGGGAEAFF.

The chain combines TRBV24-1 with TRBJ1-2; a weak D match, TRBD1 (6 bases). Trimming shortened V by 4 bases and J by 5 bases, and 16 bases separated the two germline ends. The germline V gene has CDR1 KGHDR and CDR2 SFDVKD. The CDR3 contains 15 residues. The CDR3 is CATSEGDGGLYGYTF. The CDR3 nucleotides read TGTGCCACCAGTGAGGGTGACGGGGGGCTTTATGGCTACACCTTC.

This rearrangement joins TRBV5-1 to TRBJ1-6; possibly TRBD1 for D (6 bases). The length of the CDR3 is 14 residues. Germline assignment: CDR1 SGHRS and CDR2 YFSETQ. Trimming removed 4 bases from V and 8 bases from J, with 13 bases in between. The CDR3 spells CASSGGQRDSPLHF. CDR3 coding DNA: TGCGCCAGCAGCGGGGGACAACGCGATTCACCCCTCCACTTT.

The CDR3 sequence: CASREDSHYGYTF. In DNA form, the CDR3 reads TGTGCCAGCAGGGAGGACAGTCACTATGGCTACACCTTC. This chain joins TRBV6-5 and TRBJ1-2; D is perhaps TRBD1 (6 bases). Germline loops: CDR1 MNHEY, CDR2 SVGAGI. The CDR3 has 13 residues. V was trimmed by 6 bases and J by 3 bases, leaving 11 bases between them.

To note about this clone: Distinct nucleotide sequences in the sample also encode this CDR3. The V call is TRBV9, the J call TRBJ1-1; D is possibly TRBD1 (6 bases). The CDR3 runs to 15 residues. Trimming pared 2 bases from V and 0 bases from J, leaving 11 bases between. Germline CDR1 and CDR2: SGDLS and YYNGEE. The CDR3 spells CASSVGDRLNTEAFF. CDR3 DNA: TGTGCCAGCAGCGTGGGCGACAGGTTGAACACTGAAGCTTTCTTT.

This chain joins TRBV6-6 and TRBJ2-5; weak D call: TRBD2 (6 bases). The CDR3 extends over 15 amino acids. The V and J ends lost 6 bases and 4 bases respectively, with 18 bases between them. From germline, CDR1 is MNHNY and CDR2 SVGAGI (reference sequence). The CDR3 sequence: CASSQGAGIGETQYF. In nucleotides, the CDR3 is TGTGCCAGCAGCCAAGGGGCGGGAATAGGAGAGACCCAGTACTTC.

V is TRBV24-1 and J is TRBJ2-5, with TRBD2 identical over 9 bases. The CDR3 runs to 15 residues. Trimming at V came to 9 bases and at J to 2 bases, leaving 9 bases not matched to a gene. The germline V gene encodes CDR1 KGHDR and CDR2 SFDVKD. CDR3 sequence reads: CATSVAGEKQETQYF. The CDR3 region has the DNA TGTGCCACCTCGGTAGCGGGAGAGAAACAAGAGACCCAGTACTTC.

The genes are TRBV10-2 and TRBJ1-3, with 7 bases lining up with TRBD1. From germline, CDR1 is WSHSY and CDR2 SAAADI. The CDR3 runs 14 residues. V lost 6 bases and J lost 2; bases outside the gene matches: 4. For the CDR3, the DNA is TGCGCCAGCAGCTCGACAGGGACTGGAAACACCATATATTTT. This codes for CASSSTGTGNTIYF.

V gene TRBV12-3 or TRBV12-4 combines with J gene TRBJ1-2, with D perhaps matching TRBD1 (6 bases). This CDR3 spans 12 amino acids. V gave up 5 bases and J gave up 10 bases, with 14 bases separating them. Here the CDR3 reads CASSQDSPVYTF. The CDR3 DNA reads TGTGCCAGCAGTCAGGACAGCCCAGTCTACACCTTC.

V usage is TRBV5-6 and J usage is TRBJ2-1; TRBD2 is a possible D gene (7 bases). V lost 4 bases, J lost 0 bases, and 14 bases lay in between. The CDR3 sequence is 16 residues long. Per germline, CDR1 SGHDT and CDR2 YYEEEE. In DNA form, the CDR3 reads TGTGCCAGCAGCCCCAGGGGAGGGAGCTCCTACAATGAGCAGTTCTTC. Its protein is CASSPRGGSSYNEQFF.

V is TRBV28 and J is TRBJ2-7; D perhaps matches TRBD1 (6 bases). This CDR3 spans 13 amino acids. V was pared by 5 bases and J by 3 bases, with 11 bases between. Germline V gives CDR1 MDHEN, CDR2 SYDVKM. Here the CDR3 DNA reads TGTGCCAGCAGTCCGGGACACGGCTACGAGCAGTACTTC. Its translation: CASSPGHGYEQYF.

The chain has TRBV30 and TRBJ1-4, with TRBD1 as a possible D gene (5 bases). The CDR3 consists of 12 residues. The V end lost 3 bases, the J end lost 8 bases, and 10 bases lay between the germline ends. Per the germline V gene, CDR1 is GTSNPN and CDR2 is SVGIG (reference sequence). As DNA, the CDR3 is TGTGCCTGGAGGCAGGGTCCCGAAAAACTGTTTTTT. Its protein product is CAWRQGPEKLFF.

This clone appeared a single time. The chain links TRBV6-4 to TRBJ2-2; 11 positions match TRBD2. The V gene's germline CDR1 is MRHNA and CDR2 SNTAGT. V lost 2 bases and J lost 6; bases outside the gene matches: 17. The CDR3 consists of 20 residues. In DNA form, the CDR3 reads TGTGCCAGCAGTGACCCGGTGGGGAATAGACTAGCGGGACTCGCCGGGGAGCTGTTTTTT. It codes for CASSDPVGNRLAGLAGELFF.

The chain carries TRBV18 and TRBJ1-6; D ambiguous. V was cut by 2 bases and J by 0 bases, with 8 bases left in between. Germline V gene data show CDR1 as KGHSH and CDR2 as LQKENI. The CDR3 runs to 16 residues. The CDR3 protein is CASSPGSSSYNSPLHF. The CDR3 DNA reads TGTGCCAGCTCACCAGGGTCTAGCTCCTATAATTCACCCCTCCACTTT.

This chain connects TRBV28 to TRBJ2-2, with 10 nucleotides matching TRBD1. The CDR3 sequence is 20 residues long. The J segment lost 4 bases and the V segment lost 10 bases, leaving 24 bases of the junction unmatched. Germline V gene lookup returns CDR1 MDHEN and CDR2 SYDVKM. CDR3 amino acids: CATNPTLGTGVGQGTGELFF. The CDR3 nucleotides are TGTGCCACCAACCCCACCCTAGGGACAGGGGTTGGTCAGGGCACCGGGGAGCTGTTTTTT. The full variable domain, completed using reference TRBV28 and TRBJ2-2, is DVKVTQSSRYLVKRTGEKVFLECVQDMDHENMFWYRQDPGLGLRLIYFSYDVKMKEKGDIPEGYSVSREKKERFSLILESASTNQTSMYLCATNPTLGTGVGQGTGELFFGEGSRLTVL.

The rearrangement links TRBV6-5 to TRBJ2-5, with D hard to call. V was trimmed by 6 bases and J by 4 bases, leaving 9 bases between them. CDR1 MNHEY and CDR2 SVGAGI come from the germline V gene. The CDR3 runs to 12 residues. In nucleotides, the CDR3 is TGTGCCAGCAGGCTAGTTGCAGAGACCCAGTACTTC. It codes for CASRLVAETQYF.

V and J are TRBV7-3 and TRBJ1-1; perhaps TRBD1 as D (6 bases). CDR1 and CDR2 from the germline V gene are SGHTA and FQGTGA. The CDR3 contains 15 residues. Trimming removed 0 bases at V and 0 bases at J, with 8 bases between. The DNA for the CDR3 is TGTGCCAGCAGCTTAACGGGGACACTGAACACTGAAGCTTTCTTT. Amino acids: CASSLTGTLNTEAFF.

V and J are TRBV7-3 and TRBJ2-7, with 15 bases aligning to TRBD2. The V segment lost 3 bases and the J segment 5 bases; nucleotides outside the gene matches: 5. Germline values: CDR1 SGHTA, CDR2 FQGTGA. The CDR3 consists of 16 residues. The CDR3 loop reads CASSLGTSGRKNEQYF. CDR3 coding DNA: TGTGCCAGCAGCTTGGGGACTAGCGGGAGGAAAAACGAGCAGTACTTC.